This T cell receptor beta chain was sequenced during a study of vaccination and CD4 T cells after COVID-19. The wider study: Median time from second vaccine dose to sampling was approximately 74 days (14 to 241). Regarding the study as a whole: Convalescent patients had a median around 90% of post-vaccine SARS-CoV-2-reactive clones that were detected only after vaccination, not before it.

TCRdb fed the PCR reads into MiXCR, producing one record per CDR3 protein. Of about 36,000 distinct CDR3 sequences in the sample, 36% were seen once. The time point was: late sampling 161 to 241 days after vaccination in a few convalescent patients. This clonotype rates as medium-sized. Its antigen is still unknown. This CDR3 contains 16 residues. Germline V gives CDR1 MNHNS, CDR2 SASEGT. The V and J ends lost 0 bases and 1 base, in that order; junction bases with no gene match: 5. The V call is TRBV6-1, the J call TRBJ2-5; TRBD2 matches at 7 bases. Specimen: CD4+ T cells from blood, collected about 7 months after SARS-CoV-2 vaccination. The sequence came from a human donor who had recovered from COVID-19. The CDR3 loop is CASSEAPSGPQETQYF. The CDR3 DNA sequence: TGTGCCAGCAGTGAAGCTCCTAGCGGCCCCCAAGAGACCCAGTACTTC.